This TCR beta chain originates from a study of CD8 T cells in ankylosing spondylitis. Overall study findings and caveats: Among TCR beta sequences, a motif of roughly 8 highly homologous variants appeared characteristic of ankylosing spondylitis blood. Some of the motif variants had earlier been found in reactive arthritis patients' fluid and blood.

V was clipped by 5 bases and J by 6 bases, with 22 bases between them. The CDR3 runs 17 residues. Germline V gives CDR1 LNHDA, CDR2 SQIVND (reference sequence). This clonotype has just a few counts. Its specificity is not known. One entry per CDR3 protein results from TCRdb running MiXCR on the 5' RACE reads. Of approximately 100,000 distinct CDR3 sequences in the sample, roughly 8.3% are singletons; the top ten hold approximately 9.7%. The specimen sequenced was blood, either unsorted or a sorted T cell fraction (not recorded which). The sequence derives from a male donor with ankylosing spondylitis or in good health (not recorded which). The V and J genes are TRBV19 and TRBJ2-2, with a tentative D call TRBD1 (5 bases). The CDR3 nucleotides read TGTGCCAGTAGTCTACACAGACAGATTTCAACACCCGGGGAGCTGTTTTTT. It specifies CASSLHRQISTPGELFF.